This TCR beta chain was identified in a study of molecular identifiers for immune sequencing clone quantification (dated by TCRdb to between 2017 and 2018). Study-level background: For a replicate experiment, RNA from roughly 20,000 or 100,000 naive CD8 T cells was divided into five aliquots, and four of the five aliquots were sequenced. This methods study used CD8 T cells to benchmark TCR RNA copy counting and molecular-identifier clustering-based TCR repertoire sequencing (MIDCIRS).

According to the germline V gene (reference sequence), CDR1 reads LGHDT and CDR2 reads YNNKEL. V is shortened by 6 bases, J by 0 bases, and the region joining them spans 11 bases. Measured from the cysteine to the phenylalanine, the CDR3 is 14 residues long. Only the CDR3 portion is preserved as DNA: 42 bases, with reading frame beginning at the first base. Library prep was done by PCR. The reads were generated on an Illumina HiSeq 4000. Bulk TCR libraries were generated as previously described, with the TCR primers listed in Table S5 used. The Qiagen AllPrep DNA/RNA kit was used to purify total RNA. Before any analysis, reads coming from multiple sequencing runs of the same library were combined into one pool. In the authors' own workflow: Only reads with exact TCR constant sequence were kept, trimmed to 150 nt, and grouped by their 12-nt molecular barcodes. Reads in each barcode group were sub-clustered using a 15% Levenshtein threshold, and a quality-weighted consensus sequence was built for each RNA molecule. Non-functional sequences were filtered out, along with any lower-count sequence sitting one edit away from another sequence. Barcode sub-clusters with fewer than 20% of the maximum read count were removed, based on fitting two negative binomial distributions. The public reads were run again by TCRdb, first through fastp at Q25 and then through MiXCR, and only productive beta chains were kept. Under each unique CDR3 protein, matching rows form one entry showing the most common genes and DNA. These V and J calls derive from TCRdb rather than the authors' analysis. Recorded for this sample are more than 60,000 distinct CDR3 sequences; around a sixth of them occurred a single time. The ten most abundant clones make up approximately 1.5% of the sample.

Paper-wide results and their limitations: Clones above 20 RNA copies held over 97% of molecules in CMV-specific effector cells but under 1% in naive cells. Modeling estimated about three recovered TCR RNA copies per cell, compared with about 10 by digital PCR, which implies roughly 30% capture efficiency. Spiked-in Jurkat TCR RNA (about 10 copies' worth), which is not part of the donor repertoire, was contained in the naive libraries. When barcode sub-clustering was left out, chimeric consensus sequences inflated TCR diversity, with chimeras reaching as high as 47%. The sizes of highly expanded clones could end up underestimated when identical TCR molecules share a barcode. Even against a background of around 900,000 naive CD8 T cells, spiked-in Jurkat TCR RNA amounting to a single cell's worth was reported to be detectable.

Libraries of naive CD8 T cells were built from approximately 22,000 to 940,000 sorted cells, with 10%, 30% or 50% of the purified RNA used. Naive CD8 T cells, defined as CD8+CD4-CCR7+CD45RA+, were FACS-sorted into RLT Plus buffer on a BD FACSAria II. Ten to eleven TCR copies' worth of Jurkat RNA were spiked into 20,000-1,000,000 naive CD8 T cell samples to test detection sensitivity. CD8 T cells were enriched using RosetteSep CD8+ T Cell Enrichment Cocktail and Ficoll-Paque, and the enriched cells then underwent ACK red cell lysis. This clonotype showed up many times. What antigen it recognizes has not been identified. Per-nucleotide qualities are absent, and no much larger clonotype sits a single base away.

The chain is made from TRBV3-1 and TRBJ1-2; D gene: possibly TRBD1, on 5 matching bases. Sequencing used naive CD8+ T cells from blood, with Jurkat cell RNA spiked in. The intended sense of this specimen's cell subset or site label: FACS-sorted CD8+CD4-CCR7+CD45RA+ naive T cells. This TCR came from a human donor in good health. Some libraries in this study had Jurkat cell RNA spiked in. The DNA sequence follows: TGTGCCAGCAGTTGGGCAGGGCCTAACTATGGCTACACCTTC. This sequence encodes CASSWAGPNYGYTF.